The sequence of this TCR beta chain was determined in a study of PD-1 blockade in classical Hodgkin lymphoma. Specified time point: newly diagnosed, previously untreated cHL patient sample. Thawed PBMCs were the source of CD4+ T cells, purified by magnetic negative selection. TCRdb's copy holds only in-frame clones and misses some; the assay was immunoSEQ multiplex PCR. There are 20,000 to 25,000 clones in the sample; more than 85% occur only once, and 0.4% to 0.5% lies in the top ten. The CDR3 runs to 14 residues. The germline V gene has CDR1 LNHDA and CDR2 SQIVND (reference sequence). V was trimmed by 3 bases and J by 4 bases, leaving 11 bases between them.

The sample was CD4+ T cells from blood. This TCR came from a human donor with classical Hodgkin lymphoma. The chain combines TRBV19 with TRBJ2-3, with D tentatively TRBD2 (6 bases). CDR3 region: CASSMVSGADTQYF. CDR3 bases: TGTGCCAGTAGTATGGTTTCGGGGGCAGATACGCAGTATTTT.